Listed below are T cell receptor beta chains from one sample, sequenced in a study of blood T cells in healthy people across ages. TCRdb passed the 5' RACE reads through MiXCR, listing each CDR3 protein once. The sample includes more than 650,000 distinct CDR3 sequences, under 30% of them seen just once. The data were also submitted as part of a second study, on T cells of mothers and their children.

Sequencing was done on a sample of blood. All receptors derive from a boy younger than 18 in good health. The CDR3 runs from the conserved cysteine through the conserved F or W. A D gene is named only where the DNA matches it firmly. Clone size appears in some rows only: once, few, many, or a class for an expanded clone.

clone size: few; V gene: TRBV29-1; J gene: TRBJ1-2; D gene: -; CDR3 DNA: TGCAGCGTTGATAGTGGAGGGACCGGCTACACCTTC; CDR3 protein: CSVDSGGTGYTF
clone size: -; V gene: TRBV2; J gene: TRBJ2-7; D gene: TRBD1; CDR3 DNA: TGTGCCAGCACTTCAAAGGGGGCGCGGTACGAGCAGTACTTC; CDR3 protein: CASTSKGARYEQYF
clone size: many; V gene: TRBV3-1; J gene: TRBJ2-7; D gene: -; CDR3 DNA: TGTGCCAGCGGGCAACTCTACGAGCAGTACTTC; CDR3 protein: CASGQLYEQYF
clone size: -; V gene: TRBV7-9; J gene: TRBJ2-1; D gene: -; CDR3 DNA: TGTGCCAGCAGCTTATGGGGCCAAGGGGATGAGCAGTTCTTC; CDR3 protein: CASSLWGQGDEQFF
clone size: few; V gene: TRBV9; J gene: TRBJ2-7; D gene: -; CDR3 DNA: TGTGCCAGCAGCGCGGACGGCGCCTACGAGCAGTACTTC; CDR3 protein: CASSADGAYEQYF
clone size: few; V gene: TRBV9; J gene: TRBJ2-5; D gene: -; CDR3 DNA: TGTGCCAGCATCCCCACCCCGGGTAGCTTGGGGGTAGGAGAGACCCAGTACTTC; CDR3 protein: CASIPTPGSLGVGETQYF
clone size: -; V gene: TRBV11-2; J gene: TRBJ2-5; D gene: -; CDR3 DNA: TGTGCCAGCAGCTTTGTGTCCCAAGAGACCCAGTACTTC; CDR3 protein: CASSFVSQETQYF
clone size: -; V gene: TRBV25-1; J gene: TRBJ2-5; D gene: TRBD1; CDR3 DNA: TGTGCCAGCAGTGGGGACAGGGGATCCGAGACCCAGTACTTC; CDR3 protein: CASSGDRGSETQYF
clone size: few; V gene: TRBV29-1; J gene: TRBJ2-5; D gene: -; CDR3 DNA: TGCAGCGTTGAAGATATCGGAGAGCAGTACTTC; CDR3 protein: CSVEDIGEQYF
clone size: -; V gene: TRBV12-3/TRBV12-4; J gene: TRBJ2-3; D gene: -; CDR3 DNA: TGTGCCGGCAGTCCGATTGCGGGACTCTCAAACACAGATACGCAGTATTTT; CDR3 protein: CAGSPIAGLSNTDTQYF
clone size: few; V gene: TRBV3-1; J gene: TRBJ2-5; D gene: TRBD2; CDR3 DNA: TGTGCCAGCAGCCAAGAACTAGCGGGGTGGAACCAAGAGACCCAGTACTTC; CDR3 protein: CASSQELAGWNQETQYF
clone size: -; V gene: TRBV18; J gene: TRBJ2-5; D gene: TRBD2; CDR3 DNA: TGTGCCAGCACACCAGGGACTAGCGGGGGGACTGAGCAGTACTTC; CDR3 protein: CASTPGTSGGTEQYF
clone size: -; V gene: TRBV20-1; J gene: TRBJ1-2; D gene: TRBD1; CDR3 DNA: TGCAGTGCTAGTGACTCACAGGGGGGTGGTGGCTACACCTTC; CDR3 protein: CSASDSQGGGGYTF
clone size: -; V gene: TRBV7-3; J gene: TRBJ2-3; D gene: TRBD2; CDR3 DNA: TGTGCCAGCAGCTTAATGCGGGGGGGCACAGATACGCAGTATTTT; CDR3 protein: CASSLMRGGTDTQYF
clone size: many; V gene: TRBV5-1; J gene: TRBJ2-3; D gene: -; CDR3 DNA: TGCGCCAGCAGCTTGGAGACCCGAACGCAGTATTTT; CDR3 protein: CASSLETRTQYF
clone size: few; V gene: TRBV7-9; J gene: TRBJ2-1; D gene: -; CDR3 DNA: TGTGCCAGCAGCTTAATAGGGACGCCCTCCTACAATGAGCAGTTCTTC; CDR3 protein: CASSLIGTPSYNEQFF
clone size: -; V gene: TRBV30; J gene: TRBJ1-2; D gene: -; CDR3 DNA: TGTGCCTGGAGCCCTTTGACAGGCTATGGCTACACCTTC; CDR3 protein: CAWSPLTGYGYTF
clone size: few; V gene: TRBV29-1; J gene: TRBJ2-7; D gene: -; CDR3 DNA: TGCAGCGTCCTGACAGTTACAACCTACGAGCAGTACTTC; CDR3 protein: CSVLTVTTYEQYF
clone size: few; V gene: TRBV9; J gene: TRBJ2-6; D gene: -; CDR3 DNA: TGTGCCAGCAGCGCGACCCCATACTCTGGGGCCAACGTCCTGACTTTC; CDR3 protein: CASSATPYSGANVLTF
clone size: -; V gene: TRBV29-1; J gene: TRBJ2-1; D gene: -; CDR3 DNA: TGCAGCGTTGGGGGGCAACAGTTCTTC; CDR3 protein: CSVGGQQFF
clone size: -; V gene: TRBV3-1; J gene: TRBJ2-7; D gene: -; CDR3 DNA: TGTGCCAGCAGCCAAGAGGCCGGATACGAGCAGTACTTC; CDR3 protein: CASSQEAGYEQYF
clone size: few; V gene: TRBV3-1; J gene: TRBJ2-7; D gene: -; CDR3 DNA: TGTGCCAGCAGCCACCAGGGGACCGAGCAGTACTTC; CDR3 protein: CASSHQGTEQYF
clone size: few; V gene: TRBV20-1; J gene: TRBJ1-6; D gene: -; CDR3 DNA: TGCAGTGCGGCCCTAGGTTCAGGGGATAATTCACCCCTCCACTTT; CDR3 protein: CSAALGSGDNSPLHF
clone size: -; V gene: TRBV28; J gene: TRBJ2-7; D gene: TRBD2; CDR3 DNA: TGTGCCAGCAGACCAGGACTAGCGGGACCCAGGGGGTACTTC; CDR3 protein: CASRPGLAGPRGYF
clone size: few; V gene: TRBV24-1; J gene: TRBJ1-4; D gene: -; CDR3 DNA: TGTGCCACCAGAGATCGTCGCAGGGAGGGTCCCGGTGAAAGAAAACTGTTTTTT; CDR3 protein: CATRDRRREGPGERKLFF
clone size: few; V gene: TRBV10-2; J gene: TRBJ2-5; D gene: TRBD2; CDR3 DNA: TGCGCCAGCAGTGAGAGGAGGGGACTAGCGAAAGAGACCCAGTACTTC; CDR3 protein: CASSERRGLAKETQYF
clone size: -; V gene: TRBV20-1; J gene: TRBJ2-7; D gene: -; CDR3 DNA: TGCAGTGCTCGTCGAGGGGGGACCTCCTACGAGCAGTACTTC; CDR3 protein: CSARRGGTSYEQYF
clone size: few; V gene: TRBV20-1; J gene: TRBJ2-7; D gene: -; CDR3 DNA: TGCAGTGCTAGAGATTCTAGCCAGGGAAAAGCCTACGAGCAGTACTTC; CDR3 protein: CSARDSSQGKAYEQYF
clone size: -; V gene: TRBV10-3; J gene: TRBJ2-7; D gene: -; CDR3 DNA: TGTGCTTGCCGGGGAAGAGACAACGAGCAGTACTTC; CDR3 protein: CACRGRDNEQYF
clone size: -; V gene: TRBV6-1; J gene: TRBJ2-2; D gene: TRBD2; CDR3 DNA: TGTGCCAGCAGTAAAGCGGGGGGGCTAACCGGGGAGCTGTTTTTT; CDR3 protein: CASSKAGGLTGELFF
clone size: few; V gene: TRBV12-3/TRBV12-4; J gene: TRBJ2-7; D gene: TRBD1; CDR3 DNA: TGTGCCAGCAGTTTTTTAGGACAGGGTTACGAGCAGTACTTC; CDR3 protein: CASSFLGQGYEQYF
clone size: -; V gene: TRBV28; J gene: TRBJ2-7; D gene: -; CDR3 DNA: TGTGCCAGCAAGAGGCCGGACTCCTACGAGCAGTACTTC; CDR3 protein: CASKRPDSYEQYF
clone size: few; V gene: TRBV13; J gene: TRBJ2-1; D gene: -; CDR3 DNA: TGTGCCAGCAGTTTCAACAGGGAAGGTTACAATGAGCAGTTCTTC; CDR3 protein: CASSFNREGYNEQFF
clone size: few; V gene: TRBV12-3/TRBV12-4; J gene: TRBJ1-1; D gene: -; CDR3 DNA: TGTGCCAGCACCCACGATCTAGCCATGAACACTGAAGCTTTCTTT; CDR3 protein: CASTHDLAMNTEAFF
clone size: -; V gene: TRBV11-2; J gene: TRBJ2-6; D gene: TRBD1; CDR3 DNA: TGTGCCAGCAGCTTAGCAGGGGGCTTGGGGGCCAACGTCCTGACTTTC; CDR3 protein: CASSLAGGLGANVLTF
clone size: few; V gene: TRBV12-5; J gene: TRBJ2-5; D gene: TRBD2; CDR3 DNA: TGTGCTAGTGGTCCCCCTAGCGGGGGGGCATACGAGACCCAGTACTTC; CDR3 protein: CASGPPSGGAYETQYF
clone size: few; V gene: TRBV5-4; J gene: TRBJ1-1; D gene: -; CDR3 DNA: TGTGCCAGCAGCTTGGGTGGTCCCATGAACACTGAAGCTTTCTTT; CDR3 protein: CASSLGGPMNTEAFF
clone size: once; V gene: TRBV12-3/TRBV12-4; J gene: TRBJ1-4; D gene: -; CDR3 DNA: TGTGCCAGCAGTACCCGGAGTCCCCAAGAAAAACTGTTTTTT; CDR3 protein: CASSTRSPQEKLFF
clone size: -; V gene: TRBV3-1; J gene: TRBJ2-2; D gene: -; CDR3 DNA: TGTGCCAGCAGCCCAACTCTTTCAGGGGAGCTGTTTTTT; CDR3 protein: CASSPTLSGELFF
clone size: few; V gene: TRBV27; J gene: TRBJ2-3; D gene: -; CDR3 DNA: TGTGCCAGCAGTTTATCATCGGCAGAAGGCACAGATACGCAGTATTTT; CDR3 protein: CASSLSSAEGTDTQYF
clone size: -; V gene: TRBV27; J gene: TRBJ2-1; D gene: TRBD2; CDR3 DNA: TGTGCCAGCAGACCAGCGGGGGGGCTCAATGAGCAGTTCTTC; CDR3 protein: CASRPAGGLNEQFF
clone size: -; V gene: TRBV5-4; J gene: TRBJ2-1; D gene: TRBD1; CDR3 DNA: TGTGCCAGCAGCTTGGACAGGGGGAGTATTGAGCAGCTCTTC; CDR3 protein: CASSLDRGSIEQLF
clone size: few; V gene: TRBV30; J gene: TRBJ2-2; D gene: -; CDR3 DNA: TGTGCCTGGAGTTTTCGGACCGCCGGGGAGCTGTTTTTT; CDR3 protein: CAWSFRTAGELFF
clone size: few; V gene: TRBV6-6; J gene: TRBJ2-5; D gene: -; CDR3 DNA: TGTGCCAGCAGCAATACAGCCCAAGAGACCCAGTACTTC; CDR3 protein: CASSNTAQETQYF
clone size: few; V gene: TRBV20-1; J gene: TRBJ2-5; D gene: TRBD2; CDR3 DNA: TGCAGTGGAACTAGCGGGGGGGCCGGGGAAGAGACCCAGTACTTC; CDR3 protein: CSGTSGGAGEETQYF
clone size: -; V gene: TRBV20-1; J gene: TRBJ1-2; D gene: -; CDR3 DNA: TGCAGTGCTGGATGGGGAGGTGGCTACACCTTC; CDR3 protein: CSAGWGGGYTF
clone size: -; V gene: TRBV20-1; J gene: TRBJ2-5; D gene: -; CDR3 DNA: TGCAGTGCTAGGTTCATCGGGGGAGAGACCCAGTACTTC; CDR3 protein: CSARFIGGETQYF
clone size: few; V gene: TRBV3-1; J gene: TRBJ2-7; D gene: -; CDR3 DNA: TGTGCCAGCAGCCAGCTCCGGGATCCTTCCTACGAGCAGTACTTC; CDR3 protein: CASSQLRDPSYEQYF
clone size: -; V gene: TRBV29-1; J gene: TRBJ2-7; D gene: TRBD1; CDR3 DNA: TGCAGCGTCTGGACAGGAGGCTACGAGCAGTACTTC; CDR3 protein: CSVWTGGYEQYF
clone size: few; V gene: TRBV29-1; J gene: TRBJ2-7; D gene: -; CDR3 DNA: TGCAGCGTTGAGGGACCGGGACCATTATCTTACGAGCAGTACTTC; CDR3 protein: CSVEGPGPLSYEQYF
clone size: few; V gene: TRBV5-1; J gene: TRBJ2-4; D gene: TRBD1; CDR3 DNA: TGCGCCAGCAGCCCCCGACAGGGTAGTCCAAACATTCAGTACTTC; CDR3 protein: CASSPRQGSPNIQYF
clone size: -; V gene: TRBV5-1; J gene: TRBJ2-3; D gene: -; CDR3 DNA: TGCGCCAGCAGCTCTACTGCTAGCACAGATACGCAGTATTTT; CDR3 protein: CASSSTASTDTQYF
clone size: -; V gene: TRBV5-1; J gene: TRBJ1-1; D gene: -; CDR3 DNA: TGCGCCAGCAGCATAGGGGAAGCGGAAGCTTTCTTT; CDR3 protein: CASSIGEAEAFF